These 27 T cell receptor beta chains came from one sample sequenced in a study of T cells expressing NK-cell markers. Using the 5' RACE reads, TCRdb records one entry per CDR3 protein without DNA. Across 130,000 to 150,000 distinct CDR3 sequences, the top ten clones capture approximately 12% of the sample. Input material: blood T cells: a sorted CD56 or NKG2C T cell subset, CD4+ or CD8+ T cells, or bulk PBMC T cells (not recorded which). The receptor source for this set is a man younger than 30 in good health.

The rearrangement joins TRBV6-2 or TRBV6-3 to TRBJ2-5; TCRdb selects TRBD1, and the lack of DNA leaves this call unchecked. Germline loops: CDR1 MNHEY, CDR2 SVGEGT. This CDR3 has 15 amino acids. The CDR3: CASTPVDRGGETQYF.

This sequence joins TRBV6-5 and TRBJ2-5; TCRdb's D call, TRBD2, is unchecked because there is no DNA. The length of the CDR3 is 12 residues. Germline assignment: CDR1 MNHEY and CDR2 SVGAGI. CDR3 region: CASTTAGETQYF.

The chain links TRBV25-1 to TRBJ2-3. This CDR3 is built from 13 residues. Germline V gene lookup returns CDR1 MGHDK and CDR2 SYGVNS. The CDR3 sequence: CASAVHSTDTQYF.

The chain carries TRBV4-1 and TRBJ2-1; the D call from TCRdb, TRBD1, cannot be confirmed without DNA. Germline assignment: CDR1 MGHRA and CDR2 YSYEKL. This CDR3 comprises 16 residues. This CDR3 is CASSNHRTGNYNEQFF.

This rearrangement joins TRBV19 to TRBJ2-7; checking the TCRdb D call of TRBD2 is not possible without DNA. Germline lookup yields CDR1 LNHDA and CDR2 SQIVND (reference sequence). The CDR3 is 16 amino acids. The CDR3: CASSIGWRAGPYEQYF.

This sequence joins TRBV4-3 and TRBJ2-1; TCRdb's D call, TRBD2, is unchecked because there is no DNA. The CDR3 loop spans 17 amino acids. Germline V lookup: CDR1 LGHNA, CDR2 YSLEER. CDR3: CASSQDSLAGVYNEQFF.

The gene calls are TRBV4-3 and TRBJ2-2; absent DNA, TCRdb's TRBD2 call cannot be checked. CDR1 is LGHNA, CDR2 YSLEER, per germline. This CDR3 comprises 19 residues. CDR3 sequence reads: CASSQEGTGTSVNTGELFF.

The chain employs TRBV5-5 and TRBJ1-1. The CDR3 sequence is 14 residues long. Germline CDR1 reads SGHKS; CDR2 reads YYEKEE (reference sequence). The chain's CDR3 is CASSDRSMGTEAFF. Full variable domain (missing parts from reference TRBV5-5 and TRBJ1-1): DAGVTQSPTHLIKTRGQQVTLRCSPISGHKSVSWYQQVLGQGPQFIFQYYEKEERGRGNFPDRFSARQFPNYSSELNVNALLLGDSALYLCASSDRSMGTEAFFGQGTRLTVV.

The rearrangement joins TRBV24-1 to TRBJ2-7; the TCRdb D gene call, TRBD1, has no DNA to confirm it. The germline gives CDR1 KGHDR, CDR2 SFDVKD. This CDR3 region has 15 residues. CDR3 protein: CATSETGTSPYEQYF.

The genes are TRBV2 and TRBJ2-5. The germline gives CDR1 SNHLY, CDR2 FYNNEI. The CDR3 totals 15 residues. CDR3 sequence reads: CASSEKNRDQETQYF.

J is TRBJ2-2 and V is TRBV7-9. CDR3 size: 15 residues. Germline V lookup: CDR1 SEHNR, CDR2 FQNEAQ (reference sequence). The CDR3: CATSLQWGNTGELFF.

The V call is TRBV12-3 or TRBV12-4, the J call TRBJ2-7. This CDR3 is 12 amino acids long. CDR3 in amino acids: CASSPNYYEQYF.

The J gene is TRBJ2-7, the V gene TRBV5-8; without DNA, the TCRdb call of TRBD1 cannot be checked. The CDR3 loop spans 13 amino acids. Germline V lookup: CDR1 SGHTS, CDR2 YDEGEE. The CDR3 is CASSLGPGYEQYF.

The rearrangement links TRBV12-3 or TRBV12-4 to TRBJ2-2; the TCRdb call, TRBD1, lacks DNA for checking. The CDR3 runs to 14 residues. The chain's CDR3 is CASRDRGYTGELFF.

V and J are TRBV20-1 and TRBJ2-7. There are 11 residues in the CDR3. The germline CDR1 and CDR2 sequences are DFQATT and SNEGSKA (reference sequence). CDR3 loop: CSARDIYEQYF.

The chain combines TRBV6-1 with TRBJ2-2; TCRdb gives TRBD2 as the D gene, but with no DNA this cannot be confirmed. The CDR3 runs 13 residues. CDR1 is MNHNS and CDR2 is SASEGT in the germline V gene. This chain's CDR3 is CASSGGLAGELFF.

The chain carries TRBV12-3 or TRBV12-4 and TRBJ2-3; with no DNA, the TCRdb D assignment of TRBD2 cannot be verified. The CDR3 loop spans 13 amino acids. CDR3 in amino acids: CASSFGPNDTQYF.

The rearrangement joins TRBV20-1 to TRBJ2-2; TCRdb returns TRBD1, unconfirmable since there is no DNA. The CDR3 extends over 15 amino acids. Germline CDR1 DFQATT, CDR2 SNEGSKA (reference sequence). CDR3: CSARDRTVRTGELFF.

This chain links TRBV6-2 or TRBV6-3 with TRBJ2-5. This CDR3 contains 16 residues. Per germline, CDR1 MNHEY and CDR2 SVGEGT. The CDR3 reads CASSYSSDTIQETQYF.

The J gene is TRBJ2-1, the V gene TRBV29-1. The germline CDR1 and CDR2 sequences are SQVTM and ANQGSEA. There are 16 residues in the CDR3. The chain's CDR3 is CSVEDRGGYSYNEQFF.

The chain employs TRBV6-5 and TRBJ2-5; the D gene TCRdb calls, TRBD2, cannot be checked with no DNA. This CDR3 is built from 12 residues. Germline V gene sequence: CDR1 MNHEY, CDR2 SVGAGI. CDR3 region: CASSAGSETQYF.

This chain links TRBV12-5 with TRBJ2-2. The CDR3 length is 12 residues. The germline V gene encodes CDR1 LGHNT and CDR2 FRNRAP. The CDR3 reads CASAYNTGELFF.

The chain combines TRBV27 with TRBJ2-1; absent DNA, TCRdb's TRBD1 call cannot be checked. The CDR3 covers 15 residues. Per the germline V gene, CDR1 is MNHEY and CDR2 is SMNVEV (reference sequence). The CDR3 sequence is CASSLSWTGYNEQFF.

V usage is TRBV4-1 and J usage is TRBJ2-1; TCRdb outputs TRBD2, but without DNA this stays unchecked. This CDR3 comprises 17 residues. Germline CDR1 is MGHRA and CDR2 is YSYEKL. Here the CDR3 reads CASSQSWGGRWANEQFF.

The CDR3 spells CSARGAGGHNEQFF. The gene calls are TRBV20-1 and TRBJ2-1; TCRdb indicates TRBD2, and absent DNA this call remains unverified. The germline gives CDR1 DFQATT, CDR2 SNEGSKA (reference sequence). The CDR3 is 14 amino acids.

CDR3: CSVESELASGELFF. V is TRBV29-1 and J is TRBJ2-2. The CDR3 has 14 residues. Germline V lookup: CDR1 SQVTM, CDR2 ANQGSEA.

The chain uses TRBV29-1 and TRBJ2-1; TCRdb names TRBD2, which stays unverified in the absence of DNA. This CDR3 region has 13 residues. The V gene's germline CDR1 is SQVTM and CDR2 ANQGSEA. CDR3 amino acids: CSVVAGGIYEQFF.